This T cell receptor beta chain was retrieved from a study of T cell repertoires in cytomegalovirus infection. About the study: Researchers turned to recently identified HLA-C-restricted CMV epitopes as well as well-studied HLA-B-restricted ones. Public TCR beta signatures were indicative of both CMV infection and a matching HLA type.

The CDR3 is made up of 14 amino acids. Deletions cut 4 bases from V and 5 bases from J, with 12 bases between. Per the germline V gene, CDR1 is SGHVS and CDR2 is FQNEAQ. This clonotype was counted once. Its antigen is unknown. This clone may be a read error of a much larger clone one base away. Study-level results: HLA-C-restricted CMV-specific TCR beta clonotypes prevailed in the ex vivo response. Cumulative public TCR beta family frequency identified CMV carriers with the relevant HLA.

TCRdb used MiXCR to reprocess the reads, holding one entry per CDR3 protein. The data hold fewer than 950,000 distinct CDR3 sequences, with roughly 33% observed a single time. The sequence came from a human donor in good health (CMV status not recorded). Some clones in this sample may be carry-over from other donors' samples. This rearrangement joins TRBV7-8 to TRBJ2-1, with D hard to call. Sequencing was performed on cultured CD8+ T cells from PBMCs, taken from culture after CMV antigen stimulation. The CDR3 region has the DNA TGTGCCAGCAGCTCTCTTAGCCGCCACAATGAGCAGTTCTTC. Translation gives CASSSLSRHNEQFF.